A single sample gave rise to the 13 T cell receptor beta chains below, sequenced in a study of T cells in Graves' hyperthyroidism and ophthalmopathy. Researchers amplified the TCR beta CDR3 regions from RNA transcripts. The HTBI primer set served for first-round RT-PCR of the TCR CDR3. MiXCR, applied by TCRdb to the multiplex PCR reads, yields one record per CDR3 protein. The data hold around 480,000 distinct CDR3 sequences, with approximately 15% observed a single time. Sequenced: blood. These TCRs come from a woman aged 18-35 years with Graves' hyperthyroidism.

This chain joins TRBV6-1 and TRBJ1-1; D is unclear. CDR1 is MNHNS and CDR2 is SASEGT in the germline V gene. The length of the CDR3 is 10 residues. Trimming took 4 bases from V and 10 from J, leaving 7 bases between them. The CDR3 region is CASSGGVAFF. The CDR3 DNA follows: TGTGCCAGCAGTGGGGGAGTAGCTTTCTTT.

This clonotype was counted only a few times. The chain employs TRBV3-1 and TRBJ2-1; TRBD2 matches 9 bases. This CDR3 is 16 amino acids long. V trimming: 1 base; J trimming: 4 bases; junction bases outside the gene matches: 5. CDR1 and CDR2 from the germline V gene are LGHDT and YNNKEL (reference sequence). The CDR3 DNA reads as TGTGCCAGCAGCCAAGTCAGTCTAGCGGGGTACAATGAGCAGTTCTTC. As protein: CASSQVSLAGYNEQFF.

This clonotype showed up many times. CDR3 nucleotide sequence: TGTGCCATCCCGGCAAGGGGGTCAGGAAGCACAGATACGCAGTATTTT. Protein: CAIPARGSGSTDTQYF. This chain connects TRBV6-1 to TRBJ2-3; D is perhaps TRBD1 (6 bases). The germline V gene encodes CDR1 MNHNS and CDR2 SASEGT. The V and J ends lost 10 bases and 0 bases respectively, with 20 bases between them. The CDR3 has 16 residues.

This clonotype came up many times. The rearrangement links TRBV24-1 to TRBJ2-2, with 9 bases identical to TRBD2. This CDR3 spans 16 amino acids. V dropped 4 bases and J dropped 6; count of bases not matched to a gene: 8. Germline V gives CDR1 KGHDR, CDR2 SFDVKD. The CDR3 region is CATSDYSGSVSGELFF. CDR3 nucleotide sequence: TGTGCCACCAGTGACTATAGCGGGAGTGTATCCGGGGAGCTGTTTTTT.

Regarding this clonotype: At one end, the junction sequence differs from germline, possibly due to a read error. The genes are TRBV7-8 and TRBJ2-7, with 7 bases fitting TRBD2. The CDR3 runs to 12 residues. Germline CDR1 SGHVS, CDR2 FQNEAQ. The CDR3 is CASSLGRRERYF. Written as DNA, the CDR3 is TGTGCCAGCAGCTTAGGAAGGCGGGAGCGGTACTTC.

As for this clonotype: The junction departs from the called germline gene at one end, perhaps through a read error. The chain recombines TRBV11-3 with TRBJ2-7; 8 bases fit TRBD2. CDR1 is SGHNT and CDR2 is YENEEA in the germline V gene. This CDR3 has 15 residues. The CDR3 coding sequence is TGTGCCAGCCGCTTAGAGCCGGGAGGGCGGGGCGAGCAGTACTTC. As protein: CASRLEPGGRGEQYF.

This clonotype has at least ten counts. This chain's CDR3 is CASSLVTVGNTEAFF. CDR3 nucleotides: TGTGCCAGCAGTTTAGTGACAGTGGGGAACACTGAAGCTTTCTTT. J is TRBJ1-1 and V is TRBV12-3 or TRBV12-4; D is possibly TRBD1 (5 bases). CDR3 length: 15 residues. V was clipped by 1 base and J by 1 base, with 10 bases between them.

This clonotype occurred many times. V is TRBV20-1 and J is TRBJ2-5, with D maybe TRBD2 (5 bases). V gave up 0 bases and J gave up 7 bases, with 18 bases separating them. Germline assignment: CDR1 DFQATT and CDR2 SNEGSKA (reference sequence). The length of the CDR3 is 15 residues. The CDR3 reads CSAREASFGAATQYF. The CDR3 DNA sequence: TGCAGTGCTAGAGAAGCTAGCTTTGGAGCGGCGACCCAGTACTTC.

Note on this clonotype: Given a much more abundant clone one base away, this may be a read error. The CDR3 DNA follows: TGTGCCAGCTCACCCATGGGGCTAGGTGAAAAACTGTTTTTT. It encodes CASSPMGLGEKLFF. The chain has TRBV18 and TRBJ1-4, with D possibly being TRBD1 (5 bases). This CDR3 region has 14 residues. CDR1 KGHSH and CDR2 LQKENI come from the germline V gene. Trimming stripped 3 bases from V and 7 bases from J, with 12 bases between. Supplemented by reference TRBV18 and TRBJ1-4, the full variable domain reads NAGVMQNPRHLVRRRGQEARLRCSPMKGHSHVYWYRQLPEEGLKFMVYLQKENIIDESGMPKERFSAEFPKEGPSILRIQQVVRGDSAAYFCASSPMGLGEKLFFGSGTQLSVL.

This clonotype was observed a handful of times. CDR3 sequence (DNA): TGTGCCAGCAGTCCCCGGACTAGCGGGAGAATCGTTGGTGAGCAGTTCTTC. It yields the protein CASSPRTSGRIVGEQFF. The rearrangement joins TRBV12-3 or TRBV12-4 to TRBJ2-1, with 13 bases lining up with TRBD2. CDR3 length: 17 amino acids. The J segment lost 9 bases and the V segment lost 5 bases, leaving 13 bases of the junction unmatched.

This clonotype was picked up many times. This chain joins TRBV24-1 and TRBJ2-2; D unclear. In germline, CDR1 is KGHDR, CDR2 SFDVKD. The V and J ends lost 1 base and 3 bases respectively, with 8 bases between them. This CDR3 is built from 15 residues. This CDR3 is CATSDFDSDTGELFF. In DNA form, the CDR3 reads TGTGCCACCAGTGATTTCGACTCAGACACCGGGGAGCTGTTTTTT.

This clonotype was seen ten or more times. V gene TRBV11-2 combines with J gene TRBJ2-1; 11 bases map to TRBD2. V was clipped by 6 bases and J by 3 bases; unmatched bases: 7. Germline V gene lookup returns CDR1 SGHAT and CDR2 FQNNGV. The CDR3 consists of 16 residues. CDR3 region: CASSFRLAGIYNEQFF. The CDR3 nucleotides are TGTGCCAGCAGTTTCCGACTAGCGGGGATCTACAATGAGCAGTTCTTC.

This clonotype was seen repeatedly, ten times or more. V usage is TRBV2 and J usage is TRBJ2-5; the match to TRBD2 covers 7 bases. The V gene end was trimmed by 11 bases and the J gene end by 5 bases; junction bases not matched to a gene: 14. This CDR3 is 14 amino acids long. Looked up from germline, CDR1 is SNHLY and CDR2 is FYNNEI. The CDR3 is CASTSAPGGETQYF. The CDR3 DNA reads TGTGCCTCCACTAGCGCCCCCGGGGGGGAGACCCAGTACTTC.